This is a list of T cell receptor beta chains from one sample in a study of shared clonotypes between healthy human individuals. TCRdb keeps only in-frame clones here, not all; method: immunoSEQ multiplex PCR. The profile shows more than 400,000 clones, around 96% of them singletons. Sequencing was done on a sample of naive CD4+ T cells sorted from blood. These receptor sequences come from a woman aged 25 to 39 in good health. CDR3s include the opening cysteine and the closing phenylalanine or tryptophan. The D gene is left open where the match is weak. Clone size appears in some rows only: once, few, many, or a class for an expanded clone.

>-|TRBD1|TRBJ2-2|TRBV5-4
TGTGCCAGCAGCGAGGGGACAGGGGAGACCGGGGAGCTGTTTTTT
CASSEGTGETGELFF
>-|TRBD2|TRBJ2-7|TRBV28
TGTGCCAGCAGTTCAACTTTTCCGGGAGGTAGCTACGAGCAGTACTTC
CASSSTFPGGSYEQYF
>-|TRBD1|TRBJ1-1|TRBV28
TGTGCCAGCAGAACCACAGGGGACAACACTGAAGCTTTCTTT
CASRTTGDNTEAFF
>-|TRBD2|TRBJ2-2|TRBV4-1
TGCGCCAGCAGCCAAGTAACGCAGGCTAGCGGGAGGGCCGGGGAGCTGTTTTTT
CASSQVTQASGRAGELFF
>-|-|TRBJ2-7|TRBV6-5
TGTGCCAGCAGTTTGGCTCGGGACCCCAGGTACGAGCAGTACTTC
CASSLARDPRYEQYF
>-|TRBD1|TRBJ1-2|TRBV9
TGTGCCAGCAGCGTACCGGGACAGTCTTCTTATGGCTACACCTTC
CASSVPGQSSYGYTF
>-|TRBD1|TRBJ1-1|TRBV7-8
TGTGCCAGCAGCCCGGACAGGTGGAACACTGAAGCTTTCTTT
CASSPDRWNTEAFF
>once|-|TRBJ2-7|TRBV5-1
TGCGCCAGCACCACTGGCGGGACAGCCTACGAGCAGTACTTC
CASTTGGTAYEQYF
>-|TRBD1|TRBJ2-7|TRBV6-1
TGTGCCAGCAGCTCCCCCGGGACAGGGGGCTACGAGCAGTACTTC
CASSSPGTGGYEQYF
>-|TRBD2|TRBJ2-5|TRBV5-1
TGCGCCAGCAGCCAGTTAGCGGGAGGGGACGAGACCCAGTACTTC
CASSQLAGGDETQYF
>-|TRBD2|TRBJ2-5|TRBV4-1
TGCGCCAGCAGCCATCCCGGGGGGGACACCACGAAGTGGACCCAGTACTTC
CASSHPGGDTTKWTQYF
>few|-|TRBJ2-2|TRBV6-1
TGTGCCAGCAGTGAAGGCCACCCGGGCTCCGGGGAGCTGTTTTTT
CASSEGHPGSGELFF
>-|-|TRBJ2-7|TRBV28
TGTGCCAGCAAAACAGGGATCCCCTACGAGCAGTACTTC
CASKTGIPYEQYF
>once|-|TRBJ1-2|TRBV7-9
TGTGCCAGCAGCTTTCTGGACACTGGCTACACCTTC
CASSFLDTGYTF
>-|TRBD1|TRBJ1-5|TRBV7-8
TGTGCCAGCAGCCCACAGGGGGCGCTTGGTCAGCCCCAGCATTTT
CASSPQGALGQPQHF
>-|-|TRBJ1-1|TRBV19
TGTGCCAGTAGTTTCGAGATGAACACTGAAGCTTTCTTT
CASSFEMNTEAFF
>-|-|TRBJ1-5|TRBV19
TGTGCCAGTACCCTTACGTGGGATGCATGGCAGCCCCAGCATTTT
CASTLTWDAWQPQHF
>-|-|TRBJ1-4|TRBV27
TGTGCCAGCAGGCGGAAGGGAGGGGATAATGAAAAACTGTTTTTT
CASRRKGGDNEKLFF
>-|-|TRBJ2-3|TRBV7-9
TGTGCCAGCAGCTCGTGGGAAGATACGCAGTATTTT
CASSSWEDTQYF
>-|TRBD2|TRBJ2-1|TRBV10-3
TGTGCCATCAAGGGGCTAGCGGACAATGAGCAGTTCTTC
CAIKGLADNEQFF
>-|-|TRBJ1-2|TRBV6-5
TGTGCCAGCAGAGCCCCCCCGGGACCTATTTCTGGCTACACCTTC
CASRAPPGPISGYTF